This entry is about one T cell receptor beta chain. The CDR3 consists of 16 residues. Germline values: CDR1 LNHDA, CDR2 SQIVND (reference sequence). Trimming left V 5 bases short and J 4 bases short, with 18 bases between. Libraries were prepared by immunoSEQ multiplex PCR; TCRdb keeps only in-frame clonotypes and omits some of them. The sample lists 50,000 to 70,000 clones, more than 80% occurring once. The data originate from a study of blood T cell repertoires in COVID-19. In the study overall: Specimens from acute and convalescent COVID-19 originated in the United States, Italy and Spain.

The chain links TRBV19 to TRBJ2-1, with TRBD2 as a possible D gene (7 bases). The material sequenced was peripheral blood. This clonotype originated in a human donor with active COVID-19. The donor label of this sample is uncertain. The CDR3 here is CASSAAGGARYNEQFF. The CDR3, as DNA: TGTGCCAGTAGTGCCGCTGGGGGGGCGCGGTACAATGAGCAGTTCTTC.